A selection of T cell receptor beta chains follows, all from one sample in a study of cytomegalovirus exposure and HLA in healthy donors. This table comes from immunoSEQ multiplex PCR, and its TCRdb copy is limited to in-frame clones, with some not included. Seen here are 150,000 to 200,000 clones, over 60% observed once, and the top ten hold roughly 0.99%. The sample taken for sequencing was PBMCs. The receptors shown here come from a woman aged 40 to 50 in good health and CMV-seronegative. CDR3s include the opening cysteine and the closing phenylalanine or tryptophan. The D gene is left open where the match is weak. The size of a clone is reported for some rows only, either as once, few or many, or as a class for expanded clones.

V	J	D	size	CDR3	DNA
TRBV15	TRBJ1-3	TRBD1	once	CATSSINRGSDTIYF	TGTGCCACCAGCAGTATCAACAGGGGATCGGACACCATATATTTT
TRBV15	TRBJ1-2	TRBD1	NA	CATSRERLQGAGYTF	TGTGCCACCAGCAGAGAGAGATTACAGGGGGCGGGCTACACCTTC
TRBV11-2	TRBJ2-7	NA	NA	CASSRIQGSYEQYF	TGTGCCAGCAGCCGAATACAGGGTTCCTACGAGCAGTACTTC
TRBV2	TRBJ2-7	NA	few	CASSMPGVAETYEQYF	TGTGCCAGCAGTATGCCCGGGGTAGCCGAGACCTACGAGCAGTACTTC
TRBV7-9	TRBJ1-3	NA	NA	CASSLVEGGASSGNTIYF	TGTGCCAGCAGCTTAGTCGAGGGGGGGGCCTCCTCTGGAAACACCATATATTTT
TRBV10-2	TRBJ2-7	TRBD2	NA	CASSDPRTSPFSYEQYF	TGCGCCAGCAGTGATCCCCGGACTAGCCCCTTCTCCTACGAGCAGTACTTC
TRBV25-1	TRBJ2-1	NA	NA	CASSGRGDNEQFF	TGTGCCAGCAGTGGTCGGGGAGACAATGAGCAGTTCTTC
TRBV11-2	TRBJ2-3	NA	NA	CASSLGLGARGTQYF	TGTGCCAGCAGCTTAGGCTTGGGGGCTCGCGGTACGCAGTATTTT
TRBV7-2	TRBJ1-2	NA	NA	CASSPNHGYTF	TGTGCCAGCAGCCCTAACCATGGCTACACCTTC
TRBV19	TRBJ1-2	NA	NA	CASSRGYANYGYTF	TGTGCCAGTAGCAGGGGCTACGCTAACTATGGCTACACCTTC
TRBV11-2	TRBJ2-7	NA	NA	CACSGVTGYEQYF	TGTGCCTGCTCCGGGGTGACAGGCTACGAGCAGTACTTC
TRBV4-3	TRBJ1-5	TRBD1	NA	CASSQPDRDNQPQHF	TGCGCCAGCAGCCAACCTGACAGGGACAATCAGCCCCAGCATTTT
TRBV6-5	TRBJ1-4	NA	NA	CASRRVNEKLFF	TGTGCCAGCCGACGGGTCAATGAAAAACTGTTTTTT
TRBV7-3	TRBJ2-1	TRBD2	NA	CASSLSGNIHEQFF	TGTGCCAGCAGCCTTAGCGGGAATATTCATGAGCAGTTCTTC
TRBV19	TRBJ1-2	NA	NA	CASRDNPNYGYTF	TGTGCCAGTAGAGACAATCCGAACTATGGCTACACCTTC
TRBV6-5	TRBJ1-4	TRBD1	NA	CASTRTGRHEKLFF	TGTGCCAGCACTCGGACAGGGCGTCATGAAAAACTGTTTTTT
TRBV5-1	TRBJ2-1	TRBD1	NA	CASSFRDRGLVAEQFF	TGCGCCAGCAGCTTCCGGGACAGGGGGCTTGTGGCTGAGCAGTTCTTC
TRBV4-3	TRBJ2-4	TRBD1	NA	CASSQEGTGDGDIQYF	TGCGCCAGCAGCCAAGAGGGGACAGGGGATGGTGACATTCAGTACTTC
TRBV27	TRBJ1-2	TRBD1	NA	CASGQDRGNYGYTF	TGTGCCAGCGGTCAAGACAGGGGCAACTATGGCTACACCTTC
TRBV5-5	TRBJ1-2	TRBD1	NA	CASSWGQGADYGYTF	TGTGCCAGCAGCTGGGGACAGGGGGCTGACTATGGCTACACCTTC
TRBV10-3	TRBJ2-7	NA	NA	CAISEGLADNYEQYF	TGTGCCATCAGTGAGGGGTTAGCGGATAACTACGAGCAGTACTTC
TRBV11-2	TRBJ1-4	NA	NA	CASSTSGARFEKLFF	TGTGCCAGCAGCACATCAGGGGCCCGATTTGAAAAACTGTTTTTT
TRBV5-6	TRBJ1-3	NA	NA	CASSFEPHSGNTIYF	TGTGCCAGCAGCTTTGAGCCGCACTCTGGAAACACCATATATTTT
TRBV2	TRBJ2-1	NA	few	CASSGLREQFF	TGTGCCAGCAGTGGCCTCAGGGAGCAGTTCTTC
TRBV27	TRBJ1-4	TRBD1	NA	CASSARDSRWQLFF	TGTGCCAGCAGTGCCCGGGACAGCAGGTGGCAACTGTTTTTT
TRBV7-9	TRBJ2-7	TRBD2	NA	CASSLGAVAGRYEQYF	TGTGCCAGCAGCTTAGGGGCCGTAGCGGGAAGATACGAGCAGTACTTC
TRBV9	TRBJ2-6	NA	NA	CASSVEASGVGANVLTF	TGTGCCAGCAGCGTAGAGGCGTCGGGTGTTGGGGCCAACGTCCTGACTTTC
TRBV30	TRBJ2-1	TRBD2	NA	CAWSVRSGAWNEQFF	TGTGCCTGGAGTGTACGAAGCGGGGCCTGGAATGAGCAGTTCTTC
TRBV18	TRBJ1-4	NA	NA	CASSPPGASVEKLFF	TGTGCCAGCTCACCACCTGGAGCTTCCGTCGAAAAACTGTTTTTT
TRBV11-2	TRBJ1-2	TRBD1	NA	CASTPIGGQGYGYTF	TGTGCCAGCACCCCGATTGGCGGACAGGGTTATGGCTACACCTTC
TRBV5-1	TRBJ2-1	TRBD2	NA	CASSLVLAGGKEQFF	TGCGCCAGCAGCTTGGTATTAGCGGGAGGGAAGGAGCAGTTCTTC
TRBV19	TRBJ1-1	NA	NA	CASSMAHTEAFF	TGTGCCAGTAGTATGGCACACACTGAAGCTTTCTTT
TRBV25-1	TRBJ2-1	TRBD1	NA	CASSESQGQGNDEQFF	TGTGCCAGCAGTGAATCACAGGGACAGGGCAACGATGAGCAGTTCTTC
TRBV14	TRBJ2-5	TRBD1	NA	CASNQGQGLTQYF	TGTGCCAGCAACCAGGGACAGGGTCTGACCCAGTACTTC
TRBV27	TRBJ2-1	TRBD2	few	CASSTQFGTSHHQYNEQFF	TGTGCCAGCAGTACCCAGTTTGGGACTAGCCACCATCAATACAATGAGCAGTTCTTC
TRBV30	TRBJ1-6	TRBD1	NA	CAWSTGQSNSPLHF	TGTGCCTGGAGTACGGGACAGAGTAATTCACCCCTCCACTTT
TRBV5-6	TRBJ2-2	TRBD2	NA	CASSPTGGRYTGELFF	TGTGCCAGCAGCCCGACGGGGGGGAGGTACACCGGGGAGCTGTTTTTT
TRBV11-3	TRBJ2-1	NA	few	CASSYGGSSYNEQFF	TGTGCCAGCAGCTACGGCGGAAGCTCCTACAATGAGCAGTTCTTC
TRBV7-3	TRBJ1-2	TRBD1	NA	CASSYGTGDGYTF	TGTGCCAGCAGCTACGGGACAGGGGATGGCTACACCTTC
TRBV10-2	TRBJ2-3	TRBD2	NA	CASSGSSGSTDTQYF	TGCGCCAGCAGTGGATCTAGCGGGAGCACAGATACGCAGTATTTT
TRBV5-1	TRBJ2-1	TRBD2	NA	CASSLGLAGNNEQFF	TGCGCCAGCAGCTTGGGACTAGCGGGAAACAATGAGCAGTTCTTC
TRBV30	TRBJ2-5	NA	NA	CAWSPHPTTGQETQYF	TGTGCCTGGAGTCCCCACCCAACGACAGGCCAAGAGACCCAGTACTTC